This T cell receptor (beta chain) was captured by sequencing in a study of cytomegalovirus exposure and HLA in healthy donors. Study information: Within an early data release were approximately 85 million unique TCRs drawn from HLA-typed donors. Study conclusions and caveats: Per a prior analysis, the majority of TCR beta V segments were productive roughly 87% or roughly 30% of the time.

Remarks on this clone: Its matching antigen is unknown.

Use of 60 Vbeta and 13 Jbeta primers characterized the PCR. Clones were read by immunoSEQ multiplex PCR, and TCRdb kept only the in-frame ones, dropping some. The sample yields around 150,000 clones, 75% to 90% seen once. The CDR3 consists of 17 residues. With 4 bases removed from V and 0 bases from J, the gap between germline ends came to 13 bases. Per germline, CDR1 MNHNS and CDR2 SASEGT. Sequencing was done on a sample of PBMCs. The rearrangement uses TRBV6-1 and TRBJ1-6; the D gene is possibly TRBD1 (6 bases). The receptor comes from a young woman in good health and CMV-seronegative. The CDR3 loop is CASSAYRATSYNSPLHF. In DNA, the CDR3 is TGTGCCAGCAGTGCCTACAGGGCCACCTCCTATAATTCACCCCTCCACTTT.